This T cell receptor beta chain originates from a study of blood T cell repertoires in COVID-19. Study summary: Acute and convalescent COVID-19 samples came from the United States, Italy and Spain.

V dropped 0 bases and J dropped 4; count of bases not matched to a gene: 4. The CDR3 consists of 15 residues. CDR1 and CDR2 from the germline V gene are LGHNA and YNFKEQ. Seattle's cohort entered during active infection and was followed longitudinally. The protocol was immunoSEQ multiplex PCR, while the TCRdb copy is restricted to in-frame clones and leaves out a portion. The data contain 75,000 to 80,000 clones, approximately 81% of them singletons. The chain links TRBV4-2 to TRBJ1-2; 8 bases align to TRBD1. This receptor was identified in a man in his 60s with COVID-19, enrolled during active disease. Sequencing used peripheral blood. The CDR3: CASSQDRTGGYGYTF. The DNA for the CDR3 is TGTGCCAGCAGCCAAGATAGAACAGGGGGCTATGGCTACACCTTC.